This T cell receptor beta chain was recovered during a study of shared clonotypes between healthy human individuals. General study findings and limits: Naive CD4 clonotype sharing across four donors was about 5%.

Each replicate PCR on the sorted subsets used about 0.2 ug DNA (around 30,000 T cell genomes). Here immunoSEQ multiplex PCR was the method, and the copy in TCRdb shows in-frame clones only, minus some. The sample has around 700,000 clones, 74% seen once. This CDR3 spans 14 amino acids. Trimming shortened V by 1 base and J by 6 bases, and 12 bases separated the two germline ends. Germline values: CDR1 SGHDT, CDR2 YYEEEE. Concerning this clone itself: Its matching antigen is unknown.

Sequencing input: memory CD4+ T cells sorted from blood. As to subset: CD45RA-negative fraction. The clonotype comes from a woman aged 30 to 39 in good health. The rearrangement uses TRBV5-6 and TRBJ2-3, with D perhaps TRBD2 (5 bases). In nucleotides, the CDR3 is TGTGCCAGCAGCTTGTCGAGGGCTGCGGATACGCAGTATTTT. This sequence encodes CASSLSRAADTQYF. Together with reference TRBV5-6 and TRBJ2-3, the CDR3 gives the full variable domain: DAGVTQSPTHLIKTRGQQVTLRCSPKSGHDTVSWYQQALGQGPQFIFQYYEEEERQRGNFPDRFSGHQFPNYSSELNVNALLLGDSALYLCASSLSRAADTQYFGPGTRLTVL.